This TCR beta chain was observed in a study of blood T cell repertoires in COVID-19. Turning to the study itself: Samples taken during acute and convalescent COVID-19 were collected in the United States, Italy and Spain.

J lost 1 base, V lost 1 base, and 12 bases had no gene match. Germline values: CDR1 SEHNR, CDR2 FQNEAQ (reference sequence). This CDR3 has 18 amino acids. The protocol was immunoSEQ multiplex PCR, while the TCRdb copy is restricted to in-frame clones and leaves out a portion. This sample yields over 130,000 clones, of which about 83% are seen a single time; around 9% belongs to the top ten. Material: peripheral blood. V is TRBV7-9 and J is TRBJ1-1; 7 positions match TRBD1. This sequence was found in a man younger than 45 with COVID-19, enrolled during active disease. The CDR3 reads CASSLVGIGNRGNTEAFF. As DNA, the CDR3 is TGTGCCAGCAGCTTAGTAGGAATAGGTAACAGGGGGAACACTGAAGCTTTCTTT.